The sequence of this T cell receptor (beta chain) was determined in a study of cytomegalovirus exposure and HLA in healthy donors. Study-level results: A link between a missense DCLRE1C variant and TCR beta V- and J-gene trimming emerged from a later analysis. Sequencing artifact likely explains a cluster of highly shared sequence variants.

This clone was counted a few times. Its antigen is not identified. Germline values: CDR1 MNHNS, CDR2 SASEGT. Trimming at V came to 4 bases and at J to 4 bases, leaving 4 bases not matched to a gene. The CDR3 covers 14 residues. The PCR had 60 Vbeta and 13 Jbeta primers. The table came from immunoSEQ multiplex PCR; TCRdb's copy has only in-frame clones and leaves some out. The repertoire includes some 130,000 clones, approximately 79% of them detected once, and roughly 6.8% sits in the top ten. V is TRBV6-1 and J is TRBJ2-1; 7 bases agree with TRBD2. Source material: PBMCs. The sequence was obtained from a man aged 35 to 55 in good health and CMV-seropositive. The CDR3 region is CASSAGLKYNEQFF. CDR3 nucleotides: TGTGCCAGCAGTGCGGGACTAAAATACAATGAGCAGTTCTTC.